This TCR beta chain was identified in a study of T-cell reconstitution after alpha-beta-depleted transplantation in children. Unique molecular identifiers were incorporated into the prepared TCRbeta library. Each CDR3 protein is one row after TCRdb ran MiXCR on the PCR reads. The sample contains roughly 160,000 distinct CDR3 sequences, roughly 11% of which appear only once. Points from the study as a whole: Expanded clones from the graft, numbering several hundred, reportedly supplied alpha-beta T cells about two months after transplant. From newly produced T cells came most of the T-cell counts and diversity one year after transplant.

This clonotype was recorded at least ten times. Its target is unknown. Unmatched junction bases numbered 9, after V lost 6 bases and J lost 3 bases. Germline lookup yields CDR1 DFQATT and CDR2 SNEGSKA (reference sequence). The CDR3 has 14 amino acids. This rearrangement joins TRBV20-1 to TRBJ2-7; TRBD2 aligns across 9 bases. Sequencing was performed on PBMCs, taken before TCRalphabeta/CD19-depleted stem cell transplant. This receptor was identified in a boy aged 2 to 9 with acute myeloid leukemia, due to receive a stem cell transplant. CDR3 loop: CSARPGTSSYEQYF. DNA for the CDR3: TGCAGTGCGCGACCCGGGACTAGCAGCTACGAGCAGTACTTC.